The text below deals with one TCR beta chain. Its antigen is currently unknown. Sample-barcoded 5' priming and a J-beta primer mix drove a second PCR of 7 to 11 cycles. In TCRdb, the 5' RACE reads were re-called with MiXCR into one record per CDR3 protein. The sample consists of 580,000 or so distinct CDR3 sequences, 45% to 55% of them appearing once. The record originates from a study of blood T cells in healthy people across ages. General study results and limits: Diversity estimates drawn from one million T cells were deemed underestimates.

After removal of 10 bases from V and 4 bases from J, the junction contained 3 bases not matched to a gene. Germline CDR1 SEHNR, CDR2 FQNEAQ (reference sequence). This CDR3 region has 12 residues. Each donor gave ten milliliters of peripheral blood. The sample taken for sequencing was blood. This rearrangement joins TRBV7-9 to TRBJ2-7; 11 bases are a match to TRBD2. This sequence was found in an elderly man in good health. This CDR3 is CATGLAEYEQYF. The DNA for the CDR3 is TGTGCCACGGGACTAGCGGAATACGAGCAGTACTTC.